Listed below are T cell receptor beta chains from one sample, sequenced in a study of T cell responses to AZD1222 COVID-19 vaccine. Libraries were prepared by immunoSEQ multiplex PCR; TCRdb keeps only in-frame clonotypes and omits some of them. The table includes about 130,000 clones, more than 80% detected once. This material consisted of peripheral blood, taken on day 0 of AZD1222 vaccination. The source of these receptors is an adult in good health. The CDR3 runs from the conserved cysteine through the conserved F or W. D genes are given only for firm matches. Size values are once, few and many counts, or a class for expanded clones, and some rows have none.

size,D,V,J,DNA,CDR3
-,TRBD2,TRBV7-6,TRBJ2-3,TGTGCCAGCAGCTTAAGGGGGCGGGAGGGCCCTGTGGTGGATACGCAGTATTTT,CASSLRGREGPVVDTQYF
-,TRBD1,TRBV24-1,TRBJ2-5,TGTGCCACCAGTGATTTCACCGGGACAGGGGTCGGAGAGACCCAGTACTTC,CATSDFTGTGVGETQYF
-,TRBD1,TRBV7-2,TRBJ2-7,TGTGCCAGCAGCTCCGGGACAGGGGCCTACGAGCAGTACTTC,CASSSGTGAYEQYF
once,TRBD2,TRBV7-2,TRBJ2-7,TGTGCCAGCAGCGGCAGCCTAGCGGGTGCCTACGAGCAGTACTTC,CASSGSLAGAYEQYF
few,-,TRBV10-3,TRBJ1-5,TGTGCCATCAGGGAGGGACAAAATAGCAATCAGCCCCAGCATTTT,CAIREGQNSNQPQHF
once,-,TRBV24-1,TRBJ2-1,TGTGCCACCAGTGACTACAATGAGCAGTTCTTC,CATSDYNEQFF
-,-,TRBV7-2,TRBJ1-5,TGTGCCAGCAGCTTAGTGGGGGTTCAGCCCCAGCATTTT,CASSLVGVQPQHF
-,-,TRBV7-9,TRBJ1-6,TGTGCCAGCAGCTTATGGGCCAGGGAAAATTCACCCCTCCACTTT,CASSLWARENSPLHF
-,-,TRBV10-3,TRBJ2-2,TGTGCCGTAAAGGGGGAGGTTAACACCGGGGAGCTGTTTTTT,CAVKGEVNTGELFF
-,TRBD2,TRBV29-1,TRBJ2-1,TGCAGCGTTGGAGGGACTAGCGGATACAATGAGCAGTTCTTC,CSVGGTSGYNEQFF
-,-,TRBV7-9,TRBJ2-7,TGTGCCAGCAGTTCCGAGGGGGGTGACCCCTACGAGCAGTACTTC,CASSSEGGDPYEQYF
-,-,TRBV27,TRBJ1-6,TGTGCCAGCAGTGCACGTACAGACAGGCCGACACCCCTCCACTTT,CASSARTDRPTPLHF
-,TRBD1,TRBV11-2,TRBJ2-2,TGTGCCAGCAGCTTATGGACAGGGCCCGGGGAGCTGTTTTTT,CASSLWTGPGELFF
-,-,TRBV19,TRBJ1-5,TGTGCCAGTAGTATGTCCCTTCAAGATCAGCCCCAGCATTTT,CASSMSLQDQPQHF
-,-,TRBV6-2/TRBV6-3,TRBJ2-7,TGTGCCAGCAGCCTTCAGGGCTACGAGCAGTACTTC,CASSLQGYEQYF
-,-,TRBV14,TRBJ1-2,TGTGCCAGCAGCCCCCCCGGATTTTCCAATGGCTACACCTTC,CASSPPGFSNGYTF
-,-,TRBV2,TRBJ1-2,TGTGCCAGCAGTGGGGACGGGAGCTATGGCTACACCTTC,CASSGDGSYGYTF
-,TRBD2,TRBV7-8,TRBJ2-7,TGTGCCAGCAGCTTAAGGGGACTATCCTTTACCTACGAGCAGTACTTC,CASSLRGLSFTYEQYF
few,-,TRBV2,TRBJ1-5,TGTGCCAGCAGTGAAGTTTCGAGGGAAGGACAGCCCCAGCATTTT,CASSEVSREGQPQHF
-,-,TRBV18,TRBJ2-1,TGTGCCAGCTCACCAGCGATCCTCTCCTACAATGAGCAGTTCTTC,CASSPAILSYNEQFF
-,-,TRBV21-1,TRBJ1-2,TGTGAGACGACGAAGTATGGCTACACCTTC,CETTKYGYTF
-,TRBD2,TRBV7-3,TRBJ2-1,TGTGCCAGCAGCCCCCGCCTAGCGGGATCTTACAATGAGCAGTTCTTC,CASSPRLAGSYNEQFF
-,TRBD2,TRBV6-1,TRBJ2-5,TGTGCCAGCAGTGCCGGGGCGGGCCTAGCGGTGGGACCTGGGGAGACCCAGTACTTC,CASSAGAGLAVGPGETQYF
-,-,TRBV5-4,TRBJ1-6,TGTGCCAGCAGCTTGGAACGGACAGCGCAGAGCCAGAGGGATAATTCACCCCTCCACTTT,CASSLERTAQSQRDNSPLHF
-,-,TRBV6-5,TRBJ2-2,TGTGCCAGCACTAGGAACACCGGGGAGCTGTTTTTT,CASTRNTGELFF
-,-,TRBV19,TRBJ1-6,TGTGCCAGTACCGACAGGCGATATAATTCACCCCTCCACTTT,CASTDRRYNSPLHF
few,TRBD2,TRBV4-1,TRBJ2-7,TGCGCCAGCAGCGCCCTCACTAGCGGCCCGAGCTCCTACGAGCAGTACTTC,CASSALTSGPSSYEQYF
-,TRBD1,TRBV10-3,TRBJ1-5,TGTGCCACGAAGGACCGGGACAGGGATAATCAGCCCCAGCATTTT,CATKDRDRDNQPQHF
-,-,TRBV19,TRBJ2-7,TGTGCCAGTAGGGGGGCCTACGAGCAGTACTTC,CASRGAYEQYF
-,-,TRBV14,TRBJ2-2,TGTGCCAGCAGCCAACTGATAGCGCGGACCGGGGAGCTGTTTTTT,CASSQLIARTGELFF
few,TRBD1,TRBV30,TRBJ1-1,TGTGCCTGGAGCCGCGACAGGGTTACTGAAGCTTTCTTT,CAWSRDRVTEAFF
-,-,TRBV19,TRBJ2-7,TGTGCCAGTAGTATCCGTACAGCTCCAACCTACGAGCAGTACTTC,CASSIRTAPTYEQYF
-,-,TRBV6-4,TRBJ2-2,TGTGCCAGCACCTTGGCCCCGGATAACACCGGGGAGCTGTTTTTT,CASTLAPDNTGELFF
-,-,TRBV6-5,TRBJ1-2,TGTGCCAGCAGTTACTCCCGGACAGTTAACTATGGCTACACCTTC,CASSYSRTVNYGYTF
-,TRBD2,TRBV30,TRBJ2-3,TGTGCCTGGAGTGTCAATAGCGGGAGTATCCGGGGCACAGATACGCAGTATTTT,CAWSVNSGSIRGTDTQYF
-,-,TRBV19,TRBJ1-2,TGTGCCAGTAGTACCCTTGGGACACCGGATGGCTACACCTTC,CASSTLGTPDGYTF
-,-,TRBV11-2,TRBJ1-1,TGTGCCAGCAGCCGAATCAGGACAGAGCTGAACACTGAAGCTTTCTTT,CASSRIRTELNTEAFF
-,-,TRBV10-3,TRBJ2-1,TGTGCCATCACCCTCGAAAGCTCCTACAATGAGCAGTTCTTC,CAITLESSYNEQFF
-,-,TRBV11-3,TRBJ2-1,TGTGCCAGCAGCTCGGGCAGGGGAAGCTCCTACAATGAGCAGTTCTTC,CASSSGRGSSYNEQFF
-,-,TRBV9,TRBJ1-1,TGTGCCAGCAGCGTAGGTCGGTTTTTGAACACTGAAGCTTTCTTT,CASSVGRFLNTEAFF